This TCR beta chain is from a study of T cells after posttransplantation cyclophosphamide. Clones were read by immunoSEQ multiplex PCR, and TCRdb kept only the in-frame ones, dropping some. The profile covers 30,000 to 45,000 clones, with 78% appearing a single time and about 8% taken by the ten largest. Germline values: CDR1 SGHRS, CDR2 YFSETQ. The V end was cut by 3 bases, the J end by 2 bases, with 3 bases between. This CDR3 is 13 amino acids long. A marrow graft followed busulfan-fludarabine conditioning, with cyclophosphamide on days +3 and +4. On this clone: Its antigen is currently unknown.

Overall study results and limits: Donor-recipient repertoire similarity was low at 1-2 months, rising over year one. TRB clonality was highly associated with recipient CMV seropositivity and reactivation.

The chain employs TRBV5-1 and TRBJ2-6; no clear D gene. The sequence came from a female patient between 40 and 55 years old who received an allogeneic stem cell transplant from a related donor, was CMV-positive, and had no GVHD. The graft donor may have given rise to some T cells. The specimen was CD4+ T cells sorted from blood, collected roughly 2,000 days after a stem cell transplant with posttransplant cyclophosphamide. The CDR3 loop reads CASSSAGANVLTF. The CDR3 coding sequence is TGCGCCAGCAGCTCAGCTGGGGCCAACGTCCTGACTTTC. Based on the CDR3 plus reference TRBV5-1 and TRBJ2-6, the full variable domain is KAGVTQTPRYLIKTRGQQVTLSCSPISGHRSVSWYQQTPGQGLQFLFEYFSETQRNKGNFPGRFSGRQFSNSRSEMNVSTLELGDSALYLCASSSAGANVLTFGAGSRLTVL.